These 21 T cell receptor beta chains were sequenced from one sample in a study of T cell responses to AZD1222 COVID-19 vaccine. Sequencing used immunoSEQ multiplex PCR; TCRdb keeps in-frame clones, though not all of them. The table lists 130,000 to 150,000 clones, about 86% of them singletons. Source: peripheral blood, taken 28 days after the second AZD1222 dose. Every receptor here comes from an adult who received the AZD1222 COVID-19 vaccine.

The chain recombines TRBV10-1 with TRBJ1-1; D remains ambiguous. In germline, CDR1 is WNHNN, CDR2 SYGVQD (reference sequence). Trimming pared 3 bases from V and 2 bases from J, leaving 7 bases between. The CDR3 covers 13 residues. CDR3: CASSDNFNTEAFF. CDR3 DNA sequence: TGCGCCAGCAGTGATAACTTTAACACTGAAGCTTTCTTT.

The V and J genes are TRBV28 and TRBJ2-6; D uncertain. The CDR3 loop spans 14 amino acids. Germline CDR1 MDHEN, CDR2 SYDVKM. V lost 8 bases to trimming and J lost 0 bases, with 8 bases between them. The DNA for the CDR3 is TGTGCCAGCTGTGGGTCCTCTGGGGCCAACGTCCTGACTTTC. Its translation is CASCGSSGANVLTF. The full variable domain, with the rest looked up from reference TRBV28 and TRBJ2-6, is DVKVTQSSRYLVKRTGEKVFLECVQDMDHENMFWYRQDPGLGLRLIYFSYDVKMKEKGDIPEGYSVSREKKERFSLILESASTNQTSMYLCASCGSSGANVLTFGAGSRLTVL.

The CDR3 sequence: CASSPKVSMNTEAFF. CDR3 bases: TGTGCCAGCAGCCCAAAGGTCAGCATGAACACTGAAGCTTTCTTT. The rearrangement links TRBV7-9 to TRBJ1-1; D is ambiguous. Germline-derived CDR1 and CDR2 are SEHNR and FQNEAQ (reference sequence). The CDR3 length is 15 residues. V was cut by 5 bases and J by 0 bases, with 13 bases left in between. The full variable domain, its missing parts supplied by reference TRBV7-9 and TRBJ1-1, is DTGVSQNPRHKITKRGQNVTFRCDPISEHNRLYWYRQTLGQGPEFLTYFQNEAQLEKSRLLSDRFSAERPKGSFSTLEIQRTEQGDSAMYLCASSPKVSMNTEAFFGQGTRLTVV.

This clone was found once. The chain joins TRBV9 to TRBJ2-3; D unresolved. Trimming took off 4 bases at V and 0 bases at J, with 3 bases between the two ends. This CDR3 is built from 12 residues. CDR1 is SGDLS, CDR2 YYNGEE, per germline. The CDR3 loop reads CASSPSTDTQYF. The DNA for the CDR3 is TGTGCCAGCAGCCCAAGCACAGATACGCAGTATTTT.

The chain links TRBV28 to TRBJ2-1, with D possibly matching TRBD2 (6 bases). This CDR3 has 15 amino acids. V dropped 6 bases and J dropped 0 bases, with 12 bases sitting between them. Germline V lookup: CDR1 MDHEN, CDR2 SYDVKM. Here the CDR3 reads CASRRDFSSYNEQFF. DNA of the CDR3: TGTGCCAGCAGGCGGGACTTCAGCTCCTACAATGAGCAGTTCTTC.

V gene TRBV5-1 combines with J gene TRBJ1-2, with no clear D. Trimming removed 0 bases from V and 8 bases from J, with 17 bases in between. The CDR3 extends over 15 amino acids. Looked up from germline, CDR1 is SGHRS and CDR2 is YFSETQ. CDR3 sequence (DNA): TGCGCCAGCAGCTTGGAGGTGGGAGCTTCCGGGGGCTACACCTTC. Protein product: CASSLEVGASGGYTF.

The V call is TRBV21-1, the J call TRBJ1-4; TRBD1, the table's D call, lacks a check against the DNA. TRBV21-1 is listed as a pseudogene. The CDR3 consists of 14 residues. The CDR3 region has the DNA TGTGCCAGCAGTAGACAGGGTCCCAACGAAAAACTGTTTTTT. Its protein product is CASSRQGPNEKLFF.

A note on this clone: The same CDR3 can be traced to other DNA sequences in this sample. V and J are TRBV11-2 and TRBJ2-3; D unclear. The V gene lost 1 base and the J gene lost 1 base, with 3 bases spanning the gap. The CDR3 is made up of 13 amino acids. Germline CDR1 reads SGHAT; CDR2 reads FQNNGV. The DNA of the CDR3 is TGTGCCAGCAGCTTAGCGGGCACAGATACGCAGTATTTT. Amino acids: CASSLAGTDTQYF.

V gene TRBV18 combines with J gene TRBJ1-1; D possibly corresponds to TRBD1 (5 bases). The CDR3 length is 16 residues. Germline V gene sequence: CDR1 KGHSH, CDR2 LQKENI. Trimming took 3 bases from V and 0 from J, leaving 14 bases between them. The CDR3 region is CASSPDPGRLNTEAFF. The CDR3 DNA reads as TGTGCCAGCTCACCGGACCCGGGACGACTGAACACTGAAGCTTTCTTT.

The V call is TRBV6-5, the J call TRBJ2-7, with 11 bases identical to TRBD2. Looked up from germline, CDR1 is MNHEY and CDR2 is SVGAGI. Trimming at V came to 4 bases and at J to 3 bases, leaving 2 bases not matched to a gene. CDR3 length: 14 residues. CDR3: CASSLGLAVYEQYF. DNA of the CDR3: TGTGCCAGCAGTTTGGGACTAGCGGTCTACGAGCAGTACTTC.

As DNA, the CDR3 is TGTGCCAGCAGTGAAGTGGAGGCGGGGTTGCCCCAGCATTTT. It encodes CASSEVEAGLPQHF. The gene calls are TRBV2 and TRBJ1-5; no firm D call. The germline V and J ends were trimmed by 1 base and 9 bases, with 13 bases remaining between them. Germline V CDR1 and CDR2: SNHLY, FYNNEI. The CDR3 is made up of 14 amino acids.

The rearrangement joins TRBV6-5 to TRBJ2-5; the match to TRBD1 covers 10 bases. The germline V gene encodes CDR1 MNHEY and CDR2 SVGAGI. With V trimmed by 6 bases and J by 4 bases, 8 bases remained unmatched. CDR3 size: 15 residues. This CDR3 reads CASRPGTGAGETQYF. The CDR3, as DNA: TGTGCCAGCAGACCCGGGACAGGGGCCGGAGAGACCCAGTACTTC.

The chain combines TRBV3-1 (or the pseudogene TRBV3-2) with TRBJ2-5, with a tentative D call TRBD2 (6 bases). The V end was cut by 4 bases, the J end by 4 bases, with 10 bases between. The CDR3 is 13 residues long. Germline V gene lookup returns CDR1 LGHDT and CDR2 YNNKEL (reference sequence). CDR3 loop: CASSPLAGETQYF. The DNA of the CDR3 is TGTGCCAGCAGCCCACTAGCTGGAGAGACCCAGTACTTC.

The chain combines TRBV20-1 with TRBJ1-2; D ambiguous. This CDR3 has 11 residues. Looked up from germline, CDR1 is DFQATT and CDR2 is SNEGSKA (reference sequence). The V and J ends lost 5 bases and 8 bases respectively, with 12 bases between them. CDR3 nucleotide sequence: TGCAGTGCTTTAGGGATGGAGGGCTACACCTTC. Residues: CSALGMEGYTF.

The chain has TRBV7-9 and TRBJ1-1; possibly TRBD1 for D (6 bases). This CDR3 is built from 13 residues. Germline assignment: CDR1 SEHNR and CDR2 FQNEAQ (reference sequence). V was clipped by 4 bases and J by 7 bases, with 13 bases between them. Written as DNA, the CDR3 is TGTGCCAGCAGCTCCACACAGGGCAGTGAAGCTTTCTTT. It is translated as CASSSTQGSEAFF.

A few counts support this clone. This chain connects TRBV30 to TRBJ1-4, with 7 bases fitting TRBD1. V lost 1 base to trimming and J lost 7 bases; unmatched junction nucleotides: 6. The CDR3 covers 14 residues. Per the germline V gene, CDR1 is GTSNPN and CDR2 is SVGIG (reference sequence). CDR3 in DNA: TGTGCCTGGAGTGCTGAACAGGGGAGTGAAAAACTGTTTTTT. As protein: CAWSAEQGSEKLFF.

V and J are TRBV11-3 and TRBJ2-5, with a weak D call TRBD2 (5 bases). The CDR3 contains 15 residues. The ends were cut back, 2 bases at V and 2 bases at J, with 12 bases in the middle. Per germline, CDR1 SGHNT and CDR2 YENEEA. The CDR3 DNA reads TGTGCCAGCAGCTTAACGGGAAAGACTCAAGAGACCCAGTACTTC. This encodes CASSLTGKTQETQYF.

This clone turned up a few times. The V and J genes are TRBV3-1 (or the pseudogene TRBV3-2) and TRBJ2-3, with TRBD2 as a possible D gene (5 bases). Germline assignment: CDR1 LGHDT and CDR2 YNNKEL (reference sequence). Trimming stripped 4 bases from V and 8 bases from J, with 13 bases between. This CDR3 is 13 amino acids long. This CDR3 reads CASSRVSVGTQYF. In DNA, the CDR3 is TGTGCCAGCAGCCGCGTTAGCGTCGGTACGCAGTATTTT.

In this sample, this clone turned up once. The rearrangement joins TRBV18 to TRBJ1-1; a possible D gene is TRBD1 (5 bases). The V gene lost 5 bases and the J gene lost 0 bases, with 10 bases spanning the gap. Germline-derived CDR1 and CDR2 are KGHSH and LQKENI. This CDR3 comprises 14 residues. This CDR3 is CASSAGPLNTEAFF. DNA of the CDR3: TGTGCCAGCTCAGCGGGACCGCTGAACACTGAAGCTTTCTTT.

This rearrangement joins TRBV13 to TRBJ2-3; D possibly matches TRBD1 or TRBD2 (6 bases each). V lost 7 bases and J 0 bases, leaving 14 bases between the germline ends. Germline V gene lookup returns CDR1 PRHDT and CDR2 FYEKMQ (reference sequence). The length of the CDR3 is 15 residues. CDR3 bases: TGTGCCAGCACCCAACGGGGGCTGAGCACAGATACGCAGTATTTT. It translates to CASTQRGLSTDTQYF.

The chain links TRBV19 to TRBJ2-1; maybe TRBD2 (6 bases). CDR1 is LNHDA and CDR2 is SQIVND in the germline V gene (reference sequence). V dropped 7 bases and J dropped 8 bases, with 18 bases sitting between them. The CDR3 loop spans 14 amino acids. The CDR3 spells CASNSGTQAYEQFF. Here the CDR3 DNA reads TGTGCCAGTAATTCCGGGACTCAGGCCTATGAGCAGTTCTTC.